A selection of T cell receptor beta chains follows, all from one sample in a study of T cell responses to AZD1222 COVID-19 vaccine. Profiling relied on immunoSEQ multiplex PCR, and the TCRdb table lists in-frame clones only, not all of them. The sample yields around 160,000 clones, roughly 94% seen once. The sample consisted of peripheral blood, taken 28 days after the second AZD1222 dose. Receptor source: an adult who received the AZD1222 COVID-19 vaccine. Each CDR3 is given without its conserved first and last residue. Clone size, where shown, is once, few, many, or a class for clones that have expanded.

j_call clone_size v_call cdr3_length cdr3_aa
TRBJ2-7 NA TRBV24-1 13 ATSDPRTSRREQY
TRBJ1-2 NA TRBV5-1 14 ASSYAPGRELYGYT
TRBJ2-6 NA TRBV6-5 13 ASSTQGNGANVLT
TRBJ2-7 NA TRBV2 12 ASTPGTGRNEQY
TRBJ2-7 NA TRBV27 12 ASSESGQGGEQY
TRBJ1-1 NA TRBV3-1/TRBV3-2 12 ASSQQDRYTEAF
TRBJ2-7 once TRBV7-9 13 ASSLAPLADVEQY
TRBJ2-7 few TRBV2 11 ASSAQGNYEQY
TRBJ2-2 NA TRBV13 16 ASSLGYTSGRRTGELF
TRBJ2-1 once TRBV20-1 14 SASSAGTSGSNEQF
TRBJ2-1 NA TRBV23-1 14 ASSQGGTSGYNEQF
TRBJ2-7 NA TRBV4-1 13 ASSHRDTPAYEQY
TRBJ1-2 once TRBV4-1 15 ASSQEPGTGGNYGYT
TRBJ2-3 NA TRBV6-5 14 ASSYSNFGLDPVLD
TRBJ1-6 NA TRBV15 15 ATSRRDSGFDNSPLH
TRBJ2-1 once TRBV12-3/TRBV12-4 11 ASHGTVLNEQF
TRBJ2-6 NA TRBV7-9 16 ASSSGLAGVSGANVLT
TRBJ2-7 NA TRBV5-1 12 ASSGGLATFLQY
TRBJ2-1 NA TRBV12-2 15 ASRLARAGPFYNEQF
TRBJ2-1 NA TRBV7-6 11 ASSPGLVNEQF
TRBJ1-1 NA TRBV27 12 ASSLYRDSTEAF
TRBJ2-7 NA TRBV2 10 AGTAAGGEQY
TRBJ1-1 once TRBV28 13 AARRGGAMNTEAF
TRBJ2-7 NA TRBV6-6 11 ASSYSREQVQY
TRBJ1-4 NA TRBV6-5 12 ASSPDRGNEKLF
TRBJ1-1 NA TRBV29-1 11 SVSDRSYTEAF
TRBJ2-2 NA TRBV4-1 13 ASSQEGRNTGELF
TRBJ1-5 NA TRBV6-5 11 ASSPTENQPQH
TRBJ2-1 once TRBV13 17 ASSWGASGRHSSYNEQF
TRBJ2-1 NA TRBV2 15 ASSAAFGTRSLDEQF
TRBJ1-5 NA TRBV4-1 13 ASSQVGYSNQPQH
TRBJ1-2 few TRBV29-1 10 SVETGLRSYT
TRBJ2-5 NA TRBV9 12 ASSDGTLQETQY
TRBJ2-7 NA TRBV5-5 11 ASSLYSTYEQY
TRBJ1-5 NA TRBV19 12 ASSIPLGFQPQH
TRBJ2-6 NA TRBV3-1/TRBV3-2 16 ASSPVTRTPSGANVLT
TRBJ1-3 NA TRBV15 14 ATSSSRGAYGNTIY
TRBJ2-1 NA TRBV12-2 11 ASRLKAGNEQF
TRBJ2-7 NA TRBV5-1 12 ASTRQGPDREQY
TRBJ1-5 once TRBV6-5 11 ASSTQGDQPQH
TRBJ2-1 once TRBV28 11 ASSSRYLPEQF